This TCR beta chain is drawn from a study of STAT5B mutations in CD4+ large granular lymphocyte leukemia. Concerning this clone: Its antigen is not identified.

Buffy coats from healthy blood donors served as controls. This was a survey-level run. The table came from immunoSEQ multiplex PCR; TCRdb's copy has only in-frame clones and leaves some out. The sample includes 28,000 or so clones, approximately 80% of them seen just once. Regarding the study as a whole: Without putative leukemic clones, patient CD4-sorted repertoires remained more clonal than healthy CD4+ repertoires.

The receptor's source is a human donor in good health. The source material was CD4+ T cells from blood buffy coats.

The CDR3 region has the DNA TGTGCCAGCAGTTTAAGGGGGGGCTCCTACGAGCAGTACTTC. Its translation is CASSLRGGSYEQYF. The chain uses TRBV28 and TRBJ2-7, with D tentatively TRBD2 (7 bases). This CDR3 is built from 14 residues. Germline V gene sequence: CDR1 MDHEN, CDR2 SYDVKM. V was trimmed by 2 bases and J by 0 bases, leaving 8 bases between them.